Below, 29 T cell receptor beta chains from the same sample are listed, as sequenced in a study of OX40 agonist ivuxolimab in advanced cancers. Sequencing was performed with immunoSEQ multiplex PCR; in TCRdb, only in-frame clones are kept and a portion is missing. The table shows roughly 60,000 clones, with about 89% occurring only once. The sequencing here drew on CD4+ or CD8+ T cells sorted from blood, taken in a trial of the OX40 agonist ivuxolimab. Receptors originate from an adult with an advanced solid tumor such as melanoma, head and neck, liver or kidney cancer.

The chain recombines TRBV4-3 with TRBJ2-5, with 9 bases matching TRBD2. The V gene's germline CDR1 is LGHNA and CDR2 YSLEER. This CDR3 is built from 14 residues. V was clipped by 4 bases and J by 4 bases; unmatched bases: 4. The CDR3 DNA reads TGCGCCAGCAGCCGGGGACTAGCCGGAGAGACCCAGTACTTC. Encoded protein: CASSRGLAGETQYF.

V gene TRBV29-1 combines with J gene TRBJ2-2, with 8 bases identical to TRBD2. V trimming: 3 bases; J trimming: 6 bases; junction bases outside the gene matches: 3. This CDR3 has 13 residues. CDR1 and CDR2 from the germline V gene are SQVTM and ANQGSEA. The CDR3 nucleotides are TGCAGCGTTGACGGGAGGGGTTCCGGGGAGCTGTTTTTT. Translating gives CSVDGRGSGELFF.

This clone showed up just a few times. The chain recombines TRBV11-2 with TRBJ1-2, with D unclear. Trimming shortened V by 5 bases and J by 3 bases, and 10 bases separated the two germline ends. This CDR3 spans 13 amino acids. Germline CDR1 is SGHAT and CDR2 is FQNNGV. The CDR3 is CASSKIRDYGYTF. The CDR3 DNA sequence: TGTGCCAGCAGCAAAATTCGGGACTATGGCTACACCTTC. The whole variable domain, filled in from reference TRBV11-2 and TRBJ1-2, reads EAGVAQSPRYKIIEKRQSVAFWCNPISGHATLYWYQQILGQGPKLLIQFQNNGVVDDSQLPKDRFSAERLKGVDSTLKIQPAKLEDSAVYLCASSKIRDYGYTFGSGTRLTVV.

The rearrangement links TRBV21-1 to TRBJ2-1; TRBD1, the table's D call, lacks a check against the DNA. TRBV21-1 constitutes a pseudogene. The CDR3 runs 15 residues. CDR3 in amino acids: CASSQGIACLNEQFF. The CDR3 DNA reads as TGTGCCAGCAGTCAGGGAATTGCGTGTTTGAATGAGCAGTTCTTC.

With regard to this clone: Other DNA sequences in the same sample also yield this CDR3. V and J are TRBV7-2 and TRBJ2-7; a weak D match, TRBD1 (5 bases). Trimming shortened V by 3 bases and J by 4 bases, and 13 bases separated the two germline ends. Germline V gene lookup returns CDR1 SGHTA and CDR2 FQGNSA. There are 14 residues in the CDR3. As DNA, the CDR3 is TGTGCCAGCAGCTTGGGGCAGGGCGCGTACGAGCAGTACTTC. It codes for CASSLGQGAYEQYF.

This chain links TRBV2 with TRBJ2-3, with 7 positions matching TRBD1. V dropped 8 bases and J dropped 2; count of bases not matched to a gene: 10. This CDR3 contains 15 residues. Looked up from germline, CDR1 is SNHLY and CDR2 is FYNNEI. CDR3 nucleotide sequence: TGTGCCAGCTTTCGTCCGGGACAGAACACAGATACGCAGTATTTT. Protein product: CASFRPGQNTDTQYF.

The chain carries TRBV19 and TRBJ2-6, with a weak D call TRBD2 (6 bases). The V gene lost 3 bases and the J gene lost 4 bases, with 10 bases spanning the gap. The germline V gene has CDR1 LNHDA and CDR2 SQIVND (reference sequence). The CDR3 covers 15 residues. The CDR3: CASSMEGLGANVLTF. The CDR3 nucleotides read TGTGCCAGTAGTATGGAGGGACTGGGGGCCAACGTCCTGACTTTC.

V gene TRBV7-9 combines with J gene TRBJ2-7, with TRBD1 matching 9 bases. The germline V gene encodes CDR1 SEHNR and CDR2 FQNEAQ (reference sequence). The CDR3 consists of 16 residues. The ends lost 5 bases at V and 4 bases at J; junction bases unmatched: 12. DNA for the CDR3: TGTGCCAGCAGCAAAGTCACCGGGACAGGGCAGTACGAGCAGTACTTC. Its translation: CASSKVTGTGQYEQYF. Complete variable domain (other parts from reference TRBV7-9 and TRBJ2-7): DTGVSQNPRHKITKRGQNVTFRCDPISEHNRLYWYRQTLGQGPEFLTYFQNEAQLEKSRLLSDRFSAERPKGSFSTLEIQRTEQGDSAMYLCASSKVTGTGQYEQYFGPGTRLTVT.

The chain recombines TRBV10-3 with TRBJ2-5, with 7 bases that match TRBD1. The V segment lost 6 bases and the J segment 5 bases; nucleotides outside the gene matches: 9. The CDR3 extends over 14 amino acids. Germline assignment: CDR1 ENHRY and CDR2 SYGVKD. The CDR3 loop is CAIRAQGPPETQYF. As DNA, the CDR3 is TGTGCCATCAGAGCACAGGGGCCCCCGGAGACCCAGTACTTC.

V usage is TRBV15 and J usage is TRBJ2-5, with D maybe TRBD2 (5 bases). The CDR3 is 13 amino acids. Germline CDR1 and CDR2: LNHNV and YYDKDF (reference sequence). Trimming took off 1 base at V and 5 bases at J, with 8 bases between the two ends. The CDR3 is CATSRGGLETQYF. For the CDR3, the DNA is TGTGCCACCAGCAGAGGAGGGTTGGAGACCCAGTACTTC.

The genes are TRBV12-5 and TRBJ2-1; 8 nucleotides agree with TRBD2. Germline lookup yields CDR1 LGHNT and CDR2 FRNRAP. There are 17 residues in the CDR3. Trimming cost V 2 bases and J 6 bases; bases outside gene matches: 12. The CDR3 region has the DNA TGTGCTAGTGGTTTGTCCCCTCTAGCGGGCACTATCAATGAGCAGTTCTTC. Its protein product is CASGLSPLAGTINEQFF.

The chain uses TRBV5-1 and TRBJ2-3, with D uncertain. The CDR3 length is 13 residues. The V end lost 1 base, the J end lost 2 bases, and 5 bases lay between the germline ends. Germline CDR1 reads SGHRS; CDR2 reads YFSETQ. CDR3 sequence: CASSLQSTDTQYF. DNA of the CDR3: TGCGCCAGCAGCTTGCAGTCCACAGATACGCAGTATTTT.

This clone was counted a few times. This chain uses TRBV28 with TRBJ1-5, with D possibly matching TRBD1 (5 bases). Germline V gives CDR1 MDHEN, CDR2 SYDVKM. V shed 5 bases and J shed 1 base, with 24 bases lying between them. The CDR3 runs to 19 residues. The chain's CDR3 is CASSGYGLHLGGSNQPQHF. CDR3 coding DNA: TGTGCCAGCAGTGGGTACGGGCTCCACCTTGGGGGGAGCAATCAGCCCCAGCATTTT.

The genes are TRBV28 and TRBJ1-2, with no clear D. The CDR3 is 12 amino acids. From germline, CDR1 is MDHEN and CDR2 SYDVKM. V lost 5 bases and J lost 8, with 12 bases in between. In nucleotides, the CDR3 is TGTGCCAGCAGTCTCGAAATGGGAGGCTACACCTTC. It encodes CASSLEMGGYTF.

A remark on this clone: At one end, the junction sequence differs from germline, possibly due to a read error. The chain uses TRBV4-2 and TRBJ1-3; D remains ambiguous. Per the germline V gene, CDR1 is LGHNA and CDR2 is YNFKEQ. The length of the CDR3 is 15 residues. As DNA, the CDR3 is TGTGCCAGCAGCCAAGAGGTATATGGTGGATACACCATATATTTT. Amino acids: CASSQEVYGGYTIYF.

This rearrangement joins TRBV5-4 to TRBJ2-6; no clear D gene. The CDR3 has 15 residues. The V gene lost 1 base and the J gene lost 6 bases, with 11 bases spanning the gap. CDR1 and CDR2 from the germline V gene are SGHNT and YYREEE (reference sequence). The CDR3 coding sequence is TGTGCCAGCAGCTTGAGACCGCCCGCGGCCAACGTCCTGACTTTC. The encoded protein is CASSLRPPAANVLTF.

V is TRBV4-3 and J is TRBJ2-3, with TRBD2 as a possible D gene (6 bases). The CDR3 has 16 residues. Looked up from germline, CDR1 is LGHNA and CDR2 is YSLEER. V was clipped by 1 base and J by 3 bases, with 14 bases between them. DNA of the CDR3: TGCGCCAGCAGCCAAGTCGGAGGGATCAGGACAGATACGCAGTATTTT. Protein product: CASSQVGGIRTDTQYF.

This chain connects TRBV20-1 to TRBJ1-1; no firm D call. Germline CDR1 and CDR2: DFQATT and SNEGSKA (reference sequence). With 3 bases removed from V and 5 bases from J, the gap between germline ends came to 7 bases. The CDR3 consists of 11 residues. The CDR3 loop is CSASLRTEAFF. The CDR3 DNA is TGCAGTGCTAGTTTGCGGACTGAAGCTTTCTTT.

The rearrangement links TRBV4-3 to TRBJ2-1, with D possibly being TRBD1 (6 bases). The CDR3 totals 15 residues. CDR1 and CDR2 from the germline V gene are LGHNA and YSLEER. Trimming shortened V by 1 base and J by 8 bases, and 15 bases separated the two germline ends. The CDR3 spells CASSQVGGVSHEQFF. As DNA, the CDR3 is TGCGCCAGCAGCCAAGTAGGGGGTGTTTCCCATGAGCAGTTCTTC.

This clone was recorded once. The chain has TRBV6-5 and TRBJ2-7; maybe TRBD2 (6 bases). CDR3 length: 15 residues. V was pared by 2 bases and J by 6 bases, with 17 bases between. Germline V gives CDR1 MNHEY, CDR2 SVGAGI. The CDR3, as DNA: TGTGCCAGCAGTTACGAGGTGACTAGAGGTGGCGAGCAGTACTTC. Translation: CASSYEVTRGGEQYF.

The chain employs TRBV6-1 and TRBJ1-5; the D is unclear. V dropped 5 bases and J dropped 3 bases, with 2 bases sitting between them. Germline assignment: CDR1 MNHNS and CDR2 SASEGT. This CDR3 contains 11 residues. The CDR3 bases are TGTGCCAGCAGTAACAATCAGCCCCAGCATTTT. This gives the protein CASSNNQPQHF.

The rearrangement links TRBV7-2 to TRBJ2-7, with TRBD2 identical over 9 bases. The CDR3 extends over 14 amino acids. The V segment lost 5 bases and the J segment 4 bases; nucleotides outside the gene matches: 6. Germline CDR1 SGHTA, CDR2 FQGNSA. Here the CDR3 reads CASSLSGSRYEQYF. CDR3 bases: TGTGCCAGCAGCCTTAGCGGGAGTAGGTACGAGCAGTACTTC.

The chain links TRBV5-5 to TRBJ2-7; D is undetermined. V lost 4 bases and J lost 0, with 5 bases in between. The CDR3 runs to 12 residues. Germline CDR1 and CDR2: SGHKS and YYEKEE (reference sequence). CDR3 sequence reads: CASSNGSYEQYF. In DNA, the CDR3 is TGTGCCAGCAGCAACGGCTCCTACGAGCAGTACTTC.

This chain uses TRBV7-2 with TRBJ2-2; 8 positions match TRBD2. Germline-derived CDR1 and CDR2 are SGHTA and FQGNSA. The junction had 6 bases not matched to a gene; V was cut back by 5 bases and J by 7 bases. CDR3 length: 14 amino acids. The CDR3 coding sequence is TGTGCCAGCAGCGTGAGCGGGAGCAGCGGGGAGCTGTTTTTT. Its translation is CASSVSGSSGELFF.

J is TRBJ2-1 and V is TRBV2; TRBD1 is a possible D gene (5 bases). Deletions cut 3 bases from V and 9 bases from J, with 15 bases between. Germline assignment: CDR1 SNHLY and CDR2 FYNNEI. The CDR3 consists of 14 residues. This chain's CDR3 is CASSERLSTGEQFF. CDR3 sequence (DNA): TGTGCCAGCAGTGAGCGGCTGTCTACAGGTGAGCAGTTCTTC.

This clone was seen just once. The chain joins TRBV20-1 to TRBJ1-1; D is unresolved. V dropped 1 base and J dropped 10 bases, with 10 bases sitting between them. This CDR3 comprises 11 residues. Germline V lookup: CDR1 DFQATT, CDR2 SNEGSKA (reference sequence). CDR3 sequence (DNA): TGCAGTGCTAGAGTTGCCCCGGGAGCTTTCTTT. It encodes CSARVAPGAFF.

The chain employs TRBV28 and TRBJ2-3; 9 bases align to TRBD2. Trimming took 5 bases from V and 2 from J; bases not matched to a gene: 11. The CDR3 runs 17 residues. The germline V gene has CDR1 MDHEN and CDR2 SYDVKM. The CDR3 reads CASSRPTSGLPTDTQYF. As DNA, the CDR3 is TGTGCCAGCAGTCGTCCGACTAGCGGCCTACCCACAGATACGCAGTATTTT.

This clone has just a few counts. The chain carries TRBV5-1 and TRBJ2-7, with 11 bases lining up with TRBD2. Germline CDR1 reads SGHRS; CDR2 reads YFSETQ. The ends lost 0 bases at V and 4 bases at J; junction bases unmatched: 9. The CDR3 runs to 17 residues. The CDR3 reads CASSLAIFGTSGYEQYF. CDR3 DNA: TGCGCCAGCAGCTTGGCCATTTTTGGGACTAGCGGTTACGAGCAGTACTTC.

This chain connects TRBV1 to TRBJ2-4; the tabulated D call, TRBD2, remains unverified against the DNA. TRBV1 is described as a pseudogene. The CDR3 is 18 amino acids. CDR3 sequence reads: CTSSQEGLAGAGSDIQYF. The DNA of the CDR3 is TGCACCAGCAGCCAAGAGGGGTTAGCGGGAGCAGGGTCGGACATTCAGTACTTC.